A selection of T cell receptor beta chains follows, all from one sample in a study of cytotoxic CD8 clonotypes in ibrutinib-treated CLL. Clones were sequenced by immunoSEQ multiplex PCR, and TCRdb holds only the in-frame ones, with some missing. The table records 150,000 to 200,000 clones, about 88% of them present only once. This material consisted of PBMCs, taken at disease progression, from a patient treated with ibrutinib. The origin of the receptors is a human donor with chronic lymphocytic leukemia. Both conserved end residues are part of each CDR3. D genes are given only for firm matches. Size values are once, few and many counts, or a class for expanded clones, and some rows have none.

size	D	V	J	DNA	CDR3
.	.	TRBV9	TRBJ1-3	TGTGCCAGCACCAGAGACGCTGGAAACACCATATATTTT	CASTRDAGNTIYF
.	TRBD1	TRBV18	TRBJ2-5	TGTGCCAGCTCACCCTGGACCGGGACAGGGGGCGGAGAGACCCAGTACTTC	CASSPWTGTGGGETQYF
.	TRBD2	TRBV9	TRBJ2-2	TGTGCCAGCAGCGTAGGGCTAGCGGGAGCCGGGGAGCTGTTTTTT	CASSVGLAGAGELFF
.	TRBD1	TRBV18	TRBJ2-7	TGTGCCAGCTCACCACCGGGAACAGGGGTACTAGGCGAGCAGTACTTC	CASSPPGTGVLGEQYF
.	.	TRBV7-9	TRBJ1-3	TGTGCCAGCAGCCGAGCTGTGAACAGGGAAAGCACCATATATTTT	CASSRAVNRESTIYF
.	.	TRBV30	TRBJ2-7	TGTGCCTGGAGTCCAGGGGACGAGCAGTACTTC	CAWSPGDEQYF
.	TRBD2	TRBV30	TRBJ2-2	TGTGCCTGGAGACCCTATGGACTATGGGGGAGGGCCGGGGAGCTGTTTTTT	CAWRPYGLWGRAGELFF
.	TRBD2	TRBV28	TRBJ2-7	TGTGCCAGCACCACAGCGGGAGGTATGGACGAGCAGTACTTC	CASTTAGGMDEQYF
.	TRBD1	TRBV4-2	TRBJ2-7	TGTGCCAGCAGCCAAGAACTGGACAGGCAAGGGCAGTACTTC	CASSQELDRQGQYF
few	.	TRBV5-4	TRBJ2-1	TGTGCCAGCAGCAATCCCCCAAATGAGCAGTTCTTC	CASSNPPNEQFF
.	TRBD1	TRBV29-1	TRBJ1-5	TGCAGCGTAACGGACAGGGGAGGACAGCCCCAGCATTTT	CSVTDRGGQPQHF
.	TRBD1	TRBV6-1	TRBJ1-2	TGTGCCAGCAGTGAACCGGGACAGGGGGCGGGTGGCTACACCTTC	CASSEPGQGAGGYTF
.	TRBD2	TRBV7-9	TRBJ2-1	TGTGCCAGCAGACAAATTAGCGGGAGGGCCCGTGATGAGCAGTTCTTC	CASRQISGRARDEQFF
.	.	TRBV27	TRBJ1-5	TGTGCCAGCAGTTTGGGCGGGGGGGGGCAGCCCCAGCATTTT	CASSLGGGGQPQHF
.	.	TRBV18	TRBJ2-7	TGTGCCAGCTCTCGGGACTCCTACGAGCAGTACTTC	CASSRDSYEQYF
once	.	TRBV7-2	TRBJ1-6	TGTGCCAGCAGCTTAGCGGGACCTCCTAATTCACCCCTCCACTTT	CASSLAGPPNSPLHF
few	.	TRBV5-5	TRBJ2-7	TGTGCCAGCAGCCTGGGAGGAAGACAGGTCTCCTACGAGCAGTACTTC	CASSLGGRQVSYEQYF
.	TRBD2	TRBV4-3	TRBJ2-3	TGCGCCAGCAGCCGAACGGGAGGAACAGATACGCAGTATTTT	CASSRTGGTDTQYF
.	.	TRBV18	TRBJ2-3	TGTGCCAGCTCACGTAAAGCAATGGACCGGGACCAGAACACAGATACGCAGTATTTT	CASSRKAMDRDQNTDTQYF
once	.	TRBV6-5	TRBJ2-5	TGTGCCAGCAGTTATGTGGGGGGCCAAGCCCAAGAGACCCAGTACTTC	CASSYVGGQAQETQYF
.	.	TRBV25-1	TRBJ2-7	TGTGCCAGCAGTGAGGGGGGGACACGGTGGGACACCTACGAGCAGTACTTC	CASSEGGTRWDTYEQYF
.	TRBD2	TRBV2	TRBJ2-1	TGTGCCAGCAGTGTGGCAGCGGGAGGGTGGGATGAGCAGTTCTTC	CASSVAAGGWDEQFF
.	TRBD2	TRBV18	TRBJ2-2	TGTGCCAGCTCACCTCGCACTAGCGGGAGGGCTGGGGACACCGGGGAGCTGTTTTTT	CASSPRTSGRAGDTGELFF
.	.	TRBV7-3	TRBJ1-1	TGTGCCAGCAGCTTAAAAGGGAGCCACACTGAAGCTTTCTTT	CASSLKGSHTEAFF
.	TRBD2	TRBV18	TRBJ2-5	TGTGCCAGCTCACCGTTGAGCGGGAGCGGAACGGGGCAAGAGACCCAGTACTTC	CASSPLSGSGTGQETQYF
once	TRBD1	TRBV5-1	TRBJ2-7	TGCGCCAGCAGCTCAGAGGGACAGAGAAGCTACGAGCAGTACTTC	CASSSEGQRSYEQYF
.	TRBD2	TRBV7-9	TRBJ2-2	TGTGCCAGCATCCCGCAGGGACTAGCGGGAGTTTATTCCGGGGAGCTGTTTTTT	CASIPQGLAGVYSGELFF
few	.	TRBV7-8	TRBJ2-6	TGTGCCAGCAGCTTAGCAGCCGGGGCCAACGTCCTGACTTTC	CASSLAAGANVLTF
.	TRBD1	TRBV6-1	TRBJ1-3	TGTGCCAGCAGTGAAGCGACAGGGGGCTATTCACTACAAAACACCATATATTTT	CASSEATGGYSLQNTIYF
.	TRBD2	TRBV9	TRBJ2-3	TGTGCCAGCAACTTACTAGGCGGGGGGAGCACAGATACGCAGTATTTT	CASNLLGGGSTDTQYF
.	TRBD1	TRBV6-5	TRBJ1-3	TGTGCCAGCAGTTTACAGGGGGCTGCTGGAAACACCATATATTTT	CASSLQGAAGNTIYF
.	TRBD2	TRBV19	TRBJ2-3	TGTGCCAGTAGTATTTTCGGACTAGCGACTAGCACAGATACGCAGTATTTT	CASSIFGLATSTDTQYF
.	.	TRBV5-1	TRBJ1-2	TGCGCCAGCAGCTTGGCGCCAGGAGCTAACTATGGCTACACCTTC	CASSLAPGANYGYTF
.	TRBD1	TRBV7-2	TRBJ1-2	TGTGCCAGCAGCCAAGAGGGACAGTCCGGAGGCTACACCTTC	CASSQEGQSGGYTF
.	.	TRBV19	TRBJ2-2	TGTGCCAGTAGTATGCAGGGGCCAACAAACACCGGGGAGCTGTTTTTT	CASSMQGPTNTGELFF
.	.	TRBV29-1	TRBJ2-7	TGCAGCGTGGGTCAGACGGGCGAGCAGTACTTC	CSVGQTGEQYF
.	.	TRBV7-3	TRBJ2-3	TGTGCCAGCAGCTTTAGCGGACCACAGAGCACAGATACGCAGTATTTT	CASSFSGPQSTDTQYF
.	.	TRBV6-1	TRBJ1-2	TGTGCCAGCAGTCCCTCTGGGGGAAACTATGGCTACACCTTC	CASSPSGGNYGYTF